These T cell receptor beta chains were read from a single sample in a study of shared clonotypes between healthy human individuals. Some clones are missing from TCRdb's copy, which holds only in-frame ones; the method was immunoSEQ multiplex PCR. The sample shows about 690,000 clones, 90% of them seen only once. The sample consisted of memory CD8+ T cells from PBMCs. The origin of the receptors is a man younger than 30 in good health. Some clones in this sample may be carry-over from other donors' samples. Each CDR3 is given without its conserved first and last residue. The D gene is left open where the match is weak.

CDR3aa: ASSTAPSTSSWEY; v_gene: TRBV21-1; j_gene: TRBJ2-3; d_gene: .
CDR3aa: ASSFERYSNQPQH; v_gene: TRBV28; j_gene: TRBJ1-5; d_gene: .
CDR3aa: ASSIGAKYAF; v_gene: TRBV19; j_gene: TRBJ1-1; d_gene: .
CDR3aa: ASSPSRQDSNQPQH; v_gene: TRBV4-3; j_gene: TRBJ1-5; d_gene: .
CDR3aa: ASSVVLGELF; v_gene: TRBV9; j_gene: TRBJ2-2; d_gene: .
CDR3aa: ASSPPGRTNEKLF; v_gene: TRBV27; j_gene: TRBJ1-4; d_gene: .
CDR3aa: ASSPSRGTNSGANVLT; v_gene: TRBV18; j_gene: TRBJ2-6; d_gene: .
CDR3aa: SATGQGTGELF; v_gene: TRBV29-1; j_gene: TRBJ2-2; d_gene: TRBD1
CDR3aa: ASSLETGTEAF; v_gene: TRBV7-7; j_gene: TRBJ1-1; d_gene: .
CDR3aa: ASSPDRDNLARGYT; v_gene: TRBV5-8; j_gene: TRBJ1-2; d_gene: .
CDR3aa: ASSSRLAGGHAYNEQF; v_gene: TRBV13; j_gene: TRBJ2-1; d_gene: TRBD2
CDR3aa: ASSQPYSGGGETQY; v_gene: TRBV4-1; j_gene: TRBJ2-5; d_gene: .
CDR3aa: ASSLAGGRSVEQF; v_gene: TRBV7-8; j_gene: TRBJ2-1; d_gene: TRBD2
CDR3aa: ASSYSPGGETQY; v_gene: TRBV6-5; j_gene: TRBJ2-5; d_gene: .
CDR3aa: AISEARASGRFEQY; v_gene: TRBV10-3; j_gene: TRBJ2-7; d_gene: TRBD2
CDR3aa: ASSLRQAPYEQY; v_gene: TRBV7-2; j_gene: TRBJ2-7; d_gene: .
CDR3aa: ASSEEGTVYEQY; v_gene: TRBV10-2; j_gene: TRBJ2-7; d_gene: .
CDR3aa: ASTRQGRQPQH; v_gene: TRBV28; j_gene: TRBJ1-5; d_gene: .
CDR3aa: AISELPSGGGDEQF; v_gene: TRBV10-3; j_gene: TRBJ2-1; d_gene: TRBD2
CDR3aa: ASSLGLANEQF; v_gene: TRBV7-2; j_gene: TRBJ2-1; d_gene: TRBD2
CDR3aa: ASSVVDTSGMEQY; v_gene: TRBV9; j_gene: TRBJ2-5; d_gene: .
CDR3aa: ASSLDGGYEQY; v_gene: TRBV11-2; j_gene: TRBJ2-7; d_gene: .
CDR3aa: ASSLDARGQY; v_gene: TRBV13; j_gene: TRBJ2-7; d_gene: .
CDR3aa: ASLGRDRVYNEQF; v_gene: TRBV28; j_gene: TRBJ2-1; d_gene: TRBD1
CDR3aa: ATADRESYNEQF; v_gene: TRBV10-3; j_gene: TRBJ2-1; d_gene: TRBD1
CDR3aa: ASSLMPPGDGGYT; v_gene: TRBV5-6; j_gene: TRBJ1-2; d_gene: .
CDR3aa: ASRAQGAYEQY; v_gene: TRBV6-5; j_gene: TRBJ2-7; d_gene: .
CDR3aa: ASSSQGDYGYT; v_gene: TRBV7-9; j_gene: TRBJ1-2; d_gene: .
CDR3aa: ASSLISRTGLSYEQY; v_gene: TRBV27; j_gene: TRBJ2-7; d_gene: TRBD1
CDR3aa: ASTPQEVPFRGYT; v_gene: TRBV23-1; j_gene: TRBJ1-2; d_gene: .
CDR3aa: ATAAATNEKLF; v_gene: TRBV7-9; j_gene: TRBJ1-4; d_gene: .
CDR3aa: ASSQVSSVYEQY; v_gene: TRBV4-1; j_gene: TRBJ2-7; d_gene: .
CDR3aa: SVRTGERQPQH; v_gene: TRBV29-1; j_gene: TRBJ1-5; d_gene: TRBD1
CDR3aa: ASSPDLSDTEAF; v_gene: TRBV13; j_gene: TRBJ1-1; d_gene: .
CDR3aa: ASSPQGPYGYT; v_gene: TRBV6-5; j_gene: TRBJ1-2; d_gene: TRBD1
CDR3aa: ASSKTGEGYT; v_gene: TRBV5-1; j_gene: TRBJ1-2; d_gene: TRBD1
CDR3aa: ASSQEVMRERYEQY; v_gene: TRBV4-3; j_gene: TRBJ2-7; d_gene: TRBD2
CDR3aa: ASSAGNTYEQY; v_gene: TRBV5-1; j_gene: TRBJ2-7; d_gene: .
CDR3aa: ATHSGHLYQETQY; v_gene: TRBV6-5; j_gene: TRBJ2-5; d_gene: .
CDR3aa: ASSLLWGGETQY; v_gene: TRBV28; j_gene: TRBJ2-5; d_gene: TRBD2
CDR3aa: ASSSKETQY; v_gene: TRBV13; j_gene: TRBJ2-5; d_gene: .
CDR3aa: ASSYSCWVAKNIQY; v_gene: TRBV6-7; j_gene: TRBJ2-4; d_gene: .
CDR3aa: SAKDTNTEAF; v_gene: TRBV29-1; j_gene: TRBJ1-1; d_gene: .
CDR3aa: ASSFGQGAPLSGYT; v_gene: TRBV5-4; j_gene: TRBJ1-2; d_gene: TRBD1
CDR3aa: ASSTRGYEQF; v_gene: TRBV9; j_gene: TRBJ2-1; d_gene: .
CDR3aa: ASSLGLAGGLGEQF; v_gene: TRBV7-9; j_gene: TRBJ2-1; d_gene: TRBD2
CDR3aa: ASSLSGSTYEQY; v_gene: TRBV28; j_gene: TRBJ2-7; d_gene: TRBD2
CDR3aa: ASSYSGGSSYEQY; v_gene: TRBV6-6; j_gene: TRBJ2-7; d_gene: .
CDR3aa: ASSVAGQGYNEQF; v_gene: TRBV9; j_gene: TRBJ2-1; d_gene: TRBD1
CDR3aa: SVFTGRGSYGYT; v_gene: TRBV29-1; j_gene: TRBJ1-2; d_gene: .
CDR3aa: ASILLGTGGSRQPQH; v_gene: TRBV28; j_gene: TRBJ1-5; d_gene: TRBD1
CDR3aa: ASSPRPGAGEAF; v_gene: TRBV28; j_gene: TRBJ1-1; d_gene: .
CDR3aa: ASRKAGEETQY; v_gene: TRBV27; j_gene: TRBJ2-5; d_gene: TRBD2
CDR3aa: ASSESLGWYGYT; v_gene: TRBV25-1; j_gene: TRBJ1-2; d_gene: .
CDR3aa: ATSRGLASTDTQY; v_gene: TRBV15; j_gene: TRBJ2-3; d_gene: TRBD2
CDR3aa: ASSFTPTGPYTEAF; v_gene: TRBV12-1; j_gene: TRBJ1-1; d_gene: .
CDR3aa: ASSSTSFLLHEQF; v_gene: TRBV7-9; j_gene: TRBJ2-1; d_gene: .
CDR3aa: ASTFGGD; v_gene: TRBV5-8; j_gene: TRBJ2-7; d_gene: TRBD2
CDR3aa: ASSVGVAGYEQY; v_gene: TRBV9; j_gene: TRBJ2-7; d_gene: TRBD2
CDR3aa: AISPVGVNIQY; v_gene: TRBV10-3; j_gene: TRBJ2-4; d_gene: .